These 30 T cell receptor beta chains came from one sample sequenced in a study of blood T cell repertoires in COVID-19. The table came from immunoSEQ multiplex PCR; TCRdb's copy has only in-frame clones and leaves some out. The repertoire includes about 150,000 clones, approximately 91% of them detected once, and almost 5% sits in the top ten. The specimen was peripheral blood. The receptors were sampled from a man aged 18 to 29 with COVID-19, enrolled during active disease.

This clone is a singleton in its sample. This chain connects TRBV15 to TRBJ1-2, with D possibly being TRBD1 (6 bases). Germline V lookup: CDR1 LNHNV, CDR2 YYDKDF (reference sequence). Between the trimmed V and J ends, which lost 3 bases and 4 bases, there was a span of 12 bases. The CDR3 sequence is 14 residues long. The CDR3 coding sequence is TGTGCCACCAGCAGTCCCGGACAGCTCTATGGCTACACCTTC. It translates to CATSSPGQLYGYTF.

The genes are TRBV5-1 and TRBJ2-3; 7 bases align to TRBD2. V lost 1 base to trimming and J lost 1 base; unmatched junction nucleotides: 3. The germline V gene encodes CDR1 SGHRS and CDR2 YFSETQ. This CDR3 contains 15 residues. The CDR3 is CASSLSTSGTDTQYF. The CDR3 DNA reads TGCGCCAGCAGCTTGAGCACTAGCGGCACAGATACGCAGTATTTT.

The chain has TRBV5-5 and TRBJ2-7; 9 bases are a match to TRBD1. With V trimmed by 5 bases and J by 1 base, 10 bases remained unmatched. Germline CDR1 reads SGHKS; CDR2 reads YYEKEE (reference sequence). The CDR3 loop spans 16 amino acids. CDR3 sequence reads: CASSPRRTGASYEQYF. The CDR3 nucleotides read TGTGCCAGCAGTCCCCGTAGGACAGGGGCGTCCTACGAGCAGTACTTC. Looking up the rest from reference TRBV5-5 and TRBJ2-7 gives the full variable domain: DAGVTQSPTHLIKTRGQQVTLRCSPISGHKSVSWYQQVLGQGPQFIFQYYEKEERGRGNFPDRFSARQFPNYSSELNVNALLLGDSALYLCASSPRRTGASYEQYFGPGTRLTVT.

This rearrangement joins TRBV12-1 to TRBJ2-2; the D call TRBD2 from the table was never checked on the DNA. TRBV12-1 counts as a pseudogene. This CDR3 spans 21 amino acids. CDR3 sequence reads: CASTPPKASGRDNPNTGELFF. CDR3 in DNA: TGTGCCAGCACCCCGCCCAAAGCTAGCGGGAGGGATAACCCTAACACCGGGGAGCTGTTTTTT.

J is TRBJ1-2 and V is TRBV27; 11 nucleotides align to TRBD1. Germline V gene lookup returns CDR1 MNHEY and CDR2 SMNVEV (reference sequence). V lost 8 bases, J lost 7 bases, and 6 bases stayed unmatched. The CDR3 covers 13 residues. CDR3 residues: CASRGQGARGYTF. Written as DNA, the CDR3 is TGTGCCAGCCGCGGACAGGGGGCTCGTGGCTACACCTTC.

Regarding this clone: One end of the junction fails to match germline, which may point to a read error. The chain combines TRBV27 with TRBJ1-4, with 7 bases lining up with TRBD1. The CDR3 has 12 amino acids. Germline loops: CDR1 MNHEY, CDR2 SMNVEV (reference sequence). Written as DNA, the CDR3 is TGTGCCGCCCGGACAGGTAGTGAAAAACTGCTTTTT. Protein product: CAARTGSEKLLF.

The V call is TRBV3-1 (or the pseudogene TRBV3-2), the J call TRBJ2-3, with 15 bases fitting TRBD2. The ends lost 0 bases at V and 8 bases at J; junction bases unmatched: 6. Germline CDR1 LGHDT, CDR2 YNNKEL (reference sequence). This CDR3 spans 17 amino acids. The CDR3: CASSQDRTSGRAGTQYF. In DNA form, the CDR3 reads TGTGCCAGCAGCCAAGATCGGACTAGCGGGAGGGCGGGTACGCAGTATTTT.

In its sample, this clone was seen once. The rearrangement links TRBV30 to TRBJ2-2; a weak D match, TRBD2 (6 bases). This CDR3 region has 18 residues. Germline V gives CDR1 GTSNPN, CDR2 SVGIG (reference sequence). V was pared by 5 bases and J by 0 bases, with 22 bases between. CDR3: CAWGGLWGEKTNTGELFF. The DNA of the CDR3 is TGTGCCTGGGGCGGCCTCTGGGGGGAAAAAACGAACACCGGGGAGCTGTTTTTT. Complete variable domain (other parts from reference TRBV30 and TRBJ2-2): SQTIHQWPATLVQPVGSPLSLECTVEGTSNPNLYWYRQAAGRGLQLLFYSVGIGQISSEVPQNLSASRPQDRQFILSSKKLLLSDSGFYLCAWGGLWGEKTNTGELFFGEGSRLTVL.

The chain carries TRBV4-3 and TRBJ2-1; possible D gene TRBD2, 6 bases. Trimming removed 0 bases from V and 3 bases from J, with 12 bases in between. The CDR3 is made up of 16 amino acids. CDR1 and CDR2 (germline): LGHNA, YSLEER. CDR3 nucleotides: TGCGCCAGCAGCCAAGATAGGCTAGCGCGCTACAATGAGCAGTTCTTC. Its translation is CASSQDRLARYNEQFF.

V and J are TRBV27 and TRBJ2-1, with a possible D match to TRBD2 (6 bases). CDR3 length: 14 amino acids. Trimming stripped 7 bases from V and 13 bases from J, with 23 bases between. CDR1 is MNHEY and CDR2 is SMNVEV in the germline V gene (reference sequence). CDR3 DNA sequence: TGTGCCAGCACCCAATGGGGGGTCGGGGAGACTCAGTTCTTC. Its protein is CASTQWGVGETQFF.

V usage is TRBV7-2 and J usage is TRBJ1-1; 9 bases are a match to TRBD1. Germline CDR1 SGHTA, CDR2 FQGNSA. V lost 6 bases, J lost 5 bases, and 13 bases stayed unmatched. The length of the CDR3 is 16 residues. Written as DNA, the CDR3 is TGTGCCAGCAGAGAACAGGGGGCTGTGACTAGGACTGAAGCTTTCTTT. Its protein is CASREQGAVTRTEAFF.

This clone was detected once. The chain links TRBV6-1 to TRBJ2-6, with D perhaps TRBD2 (5 bases). Germline CDR1 reads MNHNS; CDR2 reads SASEGT. V was cut by 4 bases and J by 0 bases, with 10 bases left in between. The CDR3 spans 16 residues. The CDR3 here is CASSGSRGSGANVLTF. Written as DNA, the CDR3 is TGTGCCAGCAGTGGAAGCCGGGGCTCTGGGGCCAACGTCCTGACTTTC.

This chain uses TRBV9 with TRBJ1-2; 7 bases are shared with TRBD1. The CDR3 extends over 16 amino acids. Losses at the gene ends were 4 bases for V and 4 bases for J; bases not matched to a gene: 13. From germline, CDR1 is SGDLS and CDR2 YYNGEE. The CDR3 region is CASSSSLGGSRYGYTF. DNA of the CDR3: TGTGCCAGCAGCTCTAGCCTAGGGGGCTCTCGCTATGGCTACACCTTC.

CDR3 coding DNA: TGTGCCAGCAGCCCCAGCGGGATACGAGGCCCTGAAGCTTTCTTT. Translation: CASSPSGIRGPEAFF. The chain uses TRBV7-6 and TRBJ1-1; no clear D. With 5 bases removed from V and 6 bases from J, the gap between germline ends came to 19 bases. This CDR3 region has 15 residues. Germline V gene sequence: CDR1 SGHVS, CDR2 FNYEAQ.

V is TRBV4-1 and J is TRBJ2-7; TRBD2 agrees at 10 bases. With 3 bases clipped from V and 2 bases from J, the junction kept 7 bases outside the gene matches. This CDR3 has 16 amino acids. Germline values: CDR1 MGHRA, CDR2 YSYEKL. DNA for the CDR3: TGCGCCAGCAGCCAGCAAATAGCGGGAGGTACCTACGAGCAGTACTTC. Translating gives CASSQQIAGGTYEQYF.

On this clone: Relative to the germline gene, one junction end is altered; a read error may explain this. The V call is TRBV5-4, the J call TRBJ1-4; no definite D call. The V gene's germline CDR1 is SGHNT and CDR2 YYREEE (reference sequence). The CDR3 extends over 15 amino acids. CDR3 protein: CASSDGGLTNEKLLF. The CDR3 bases are TGTGCCAGCAGCGACGGCGGGCTCACTAATGAAAAACTGCTTTTT.

This clone was counted a few times. CDR3 in amino acids: CASSRSWGGEGRTGELFF. The DNA for the CDR3 is TGTGCCAGCAGCCGATCCTGGGGCGGGGAGGGCCGAACCGGGGAGCTGTTTTTT. The rearrangement joins TRBV5-4 to TRBJ2-2; 7 bases align to TRBD2. The ends lost 4 bases at V and 5 bases at J; junction bases unmatched: 17. Germline lookup yields CDR1 SGHNT and CDR2 YYREEE (reference sequence). This CDR3 spans 18 amino acids.

The rearrangement links TRBV6-2 or TRBV6-3 to TRBJ2-1, with D perhaps TRBD2 (6 bases). The CDR3 length is 16 residues. Germline CDR1 and CDR2: MNHEY and SVGEGT. Trimming shortened V by 0 bases and J by 5 bases, and 14 bases separated the two germline ends. This chain's CDR3 is CASSYSGRGGDNEQFF. CDR3 sequence (DNA): TGTGCCAGCAGTTACTCGGGGCGGGGTGGGGACAATGAGCAGTTCTTC.

The chain carries TRBV5-8 and TRBJ1-1; 7 bases are a match to TRBD1. The CDR3 has 15 amino acids. J was trimmed by 0 bases and V by 4 bases; bases with no gene match: 6. CDR1 and CDR2 from the germline V gene are SGHTS and YDEGEE. CDR3 DNA sequence: TGTGCCAGCAGCCCCGGGACAGACATGAACACTGAAGCTTTCTTT. It codes for CASSPGTDMNTEAFF. Complete variable domain (other parts from reference TRBV5-8 and TRBJ1-1): EAGVTQSPTHLIKTRGQQATLRCSPISGHTSVYWYQQALGLGLQFLLWYDEGEERNRGNFPPRFSGRQFPNYSSELNVNALELEDSALYLCASSPGTDMNTEAFFGQGTRLTVV.

This sequence joins TRBV5-1 and TRBJ2-7, with a tentative D call TRBD2 (5 bases). The CDR3 covers 13 residues. Trimming pared 1 base from V and 4 bases from J, leaving 9 bases between. CDR1 SGHRS and CDR2 YFSETQ come from the germline V gene. CDR3 region: CASSLTSSYEQYF. CDR3 in DNA: TGCGCCAGCAGCTTGACTAGTTCGTACGAGCAGTACTTC.

This clone came up once. The rearrangement uses TRBV3-1 (or the pseudogene TRBV3-2) and TRBJ2-3, with D possibly TRBD2 on 6 matching bases. CDR1 and CDR2 (germline): LGHDT, YNNKEL (reference sequence). This CDR3 comprises 12 residues. V was clipped by 4 bases and J by 6 bases, with 8 bases between them. CDR3 DNA: TGTGCCAGCAGCCTTGGGGGGGATACGCAGTATTTT. Protein sequence: CASSLGGDTQYF.

V usage is TRBV6-5 and J usage is TRBJ1-1, with 7 bases matching TRBD1. Per the germline V gene, CDR1 is MNHEY and CDR2 is SVGAGI. After removal of 5 bases from V and 2 bases from J, the junction contained 2 bases not matched to a gene. The CDR3 is made up of 13 amino acids. The CDR3 DNA reads TGTGCCAGCAGTACAGGGGTAAACACTGAAGCTTTCTTT. Translated, it gives CASSTGVNTEAFF.

To note about this clone: Other DNA sequences from this sample encode an identical CDR3 as well. The J gene is TRBJ2-7, the V gene TRBV6-2 or TRBV6-3, with 10 bases identical to TRBD2. The CDR3 is 14 residues long. Germline CDR1 and CDR2: MNHEY and SVGEGT. V lost 0 bases to trimming and J lost 4 bases; unmatched junction nucleotides: 0. The CDR3 reads CASSYSTSGYEQYF. DNA for the CDR3: TGTGCCAGCAGTTACTCGACTAGCGGGTACGAGCAGTACTTC.

This chain joins TRBV7-9 and TRBJ1-1; D may be TRBD1 (5 bases). Germline V lookup: CDR1 SEHNR, CDR2 FQNEAQ (reference sequence). V was cut by 7 bases and J by 7 bases, with 16 bases left in between. The length of the CDR3 is 13 residues. CDR3 in amino acids: CASTSRAFIEAFF. CDR3 nucleotide sequence: TGTGCCAGCACCTCCAGGGCGTTTATTGAAGCTTTCTTT.

The J gene is TRBJ2-3, the V gene TRBV18, with 8 bases aligning to TRBD1. The germline gives CDR1 KGHSH, CDR2 LQKENI. The CDR3 covers 16 residues. With V trimmed by 0 bases and J by 5 bases, 7 bases remained unmatched. This CDR3 is CASSPPEGQAIDTQYF. The CDR3 region has the DNA TGTGCCAGCTCACCACCTGAGGGACAGGCGATAGATACGCAGTATTTT. The full variable domain, with the rest looked up from reference TRBV18 and TRBJ2-3, is NAGVMQNPRHLVRRRGQEARLRCSPMKGHSHVYWYRQLPEEGLKFMVYLQKENIIDESGMPKERFSAEFPKEGPSILRIQQVVRGDSAAYFCASSPPEGQAIDTQYFGPGTRLTVL.

The chain joins TRBV27 to TRBJ2-3, with D perhaps matching TRBD1 (5 bases). V lost 7 bases and J 1 base, leaving 12 bases between the germline ends. Germline CDR1 is MNHEY and CDR2 is SMNVEV (reference sequence). The CDR3 has 14 amino acids. DNA of the CDR3: TGTGCCAGCAAAGTGGGCAGGGGCACAGATACGCAGTATTTT. Encoded protein: CASKVGRGTDTQYF.

The rearrangement joins TRBV28 to TRBJ2-3; TRBD1 matches 8 bases. The CDR3 is made up of 15 amino acids. The V gene end was trimmed by 6 bases and the J gene end by 2 bases; junction bases not matched to a gene: 7. Germline values: CDR1 MDHEN, CDR2 SYDVKM. The DNA for the CDR3 is TGTGCCAGCAGCCAGACAGGGGCTCTCACAGATACGCAGTATTTT. This translates into CASSQTGALTDTQYF. The full variable domain, rest sourced from reference TRBV28 and TRBJ2-3, is DVKVTQSSRYLVKRTGEKVFLECVQDMDHENMFWYRQDPGLGLRLIYFSYDVKMKEKGDIPEGYSVSREKKERFSLILESASTNQTSMYLCASSQTGALTDTQYFGPGTRLTVL.

J is TRBJ2-1 and V is TRBV4-3; 7 bases line up with TRBD1. The germline V gene has CDR1 LGHNA and CDR2 YSLEER. V lost 0 bases to trimming and J lost 3 bases; unmatched junction nucleotides: 5. CDR3 length equals 16 residues. Here the CDR3 reads CASSQDDRADYNEQFF. CDR3 DNA sequence: TGCGCCAGCAGCCAAGATGACAGGGCGGACTACAATGAGCAGTTCTTC.

The V gene is TRBV3-1 (or the pseudogene TRBV3-2), the J gene TRBJ2-1; 7 bases fit TRBD2. This CDR3 comprises 16 residues. V lost 2 bases and J lost 3; bases outside the gene matches: 7. Germline V CDR1 and CDR2: LGHDT, YNNKEL (reference sequence). Here the CDR3 reads CASSQKGRELYNEQFF. The CDR3 nucleotides read TGTGCCAGCAGCCAAAAGGGGCGGGAGCTCTACAATGAGCAGTTCTTC.

The chain uses TRBV10-3 and TRBJ2-1, with 7 positions matching TRBD2. J gave up 4 bases and V 0 bases, and 3 bases lay outside the gene matches. CDR1 and CDR2 from the germline V gene are ENHRY and SYGVKD. This CDR3 region has 15 residues. CDR3 coding DNA: TGTGCCATCAGTGAGTCCCGGGAGGTATACAATGAGCAGTTCTTC. Protein product: CAISESREVYNEQFF.